This TCR beta chain came from a study of control samples from healthy donors and cancer patients. Clones were sequenced by immunoSEQ multiplex PCR, and TCRdb holds only the in-frame ones, with some missing. The profile covers 90,000 to 150,000 clones, with approximately 89% appearing a single time and around 7.6% taken by the ten largest. Per germline, CDR1 MNHNY and CDR2 SVGAGI (reference sequence). Trimming stripped 0 bases from V and 1 base from J, with 12 bases between. This CDR3 region has 16 residues. Sequenced: blood. The TCR originated in a woman in her late teens or twenties in good health. The gene calls are TRBV6-6 and TRBJ1-1, with D tentatively TRBD1 (5 bases). The CDR3 sequence is CASSYSIQGWNTEAFF. The DNA for the CDR3 is TGTGCCAGCAGTTACTCGATTCAGGGCTGGAACACTGAAGCTTTCTTT.